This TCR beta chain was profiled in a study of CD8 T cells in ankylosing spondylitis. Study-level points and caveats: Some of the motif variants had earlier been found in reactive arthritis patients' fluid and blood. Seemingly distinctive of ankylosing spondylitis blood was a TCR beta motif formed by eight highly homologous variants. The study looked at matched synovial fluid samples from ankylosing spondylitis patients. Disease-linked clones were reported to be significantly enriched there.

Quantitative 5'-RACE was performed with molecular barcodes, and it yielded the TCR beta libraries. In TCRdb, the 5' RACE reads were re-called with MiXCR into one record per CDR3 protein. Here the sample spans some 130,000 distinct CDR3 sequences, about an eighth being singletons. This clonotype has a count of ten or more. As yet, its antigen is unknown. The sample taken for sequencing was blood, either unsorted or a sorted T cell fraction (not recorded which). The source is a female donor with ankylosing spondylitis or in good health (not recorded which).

The CDR3 region has the DNA TGTGCCAGCAGGGGAGGGGACAGCTATGGCTACACCTTC. Translation: CASRGGDSYGYTF. The chain employs TRBV27 and TRBJ1-2, with TRBD1 identical over 7 bases. Germline CDR1 and CDR2: MNHEY and SMNVEV (reference sequence). There are 13 residues in the CDR3. V was pared by 6 bases and J by 4 bases, with 5 bases of the junction left unmatched.